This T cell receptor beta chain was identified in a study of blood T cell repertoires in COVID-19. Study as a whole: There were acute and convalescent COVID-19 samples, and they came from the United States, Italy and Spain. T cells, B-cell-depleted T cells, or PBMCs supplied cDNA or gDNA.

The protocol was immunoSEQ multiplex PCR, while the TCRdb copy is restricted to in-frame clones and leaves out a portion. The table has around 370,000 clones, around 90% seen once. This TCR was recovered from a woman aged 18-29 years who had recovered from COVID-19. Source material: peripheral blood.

The CDR3 is CASSFGGGWNTEAFF. The CDR3 DNA is TGTGCCAGCAGCTTCGGGGGAGGCTGGAACACTGAAGCTTTCTTT. The chain couples TRBV11-3 to TRBJ1-1; D perhaps matches TRBD1 (5 bases). This CDR3 has 15 amino acids. Germline CDR1 is SGHNT and CDR2 is YENEEA. The V gene lost 3 bases and the J gene lost 1 base, with 12 bases spanning the gap.